This T cell receptor beta chain was obtained from a study of technical replicates of blood from a few donors (dated by TCRdb to about 2017). Including the terminal cysteine and phenylalanine, the CDR3 comprises 17 residues. Here the CDR3 DNA is all that survives: 51 bases in frame from base 1. CDR1 and CDR2 are read off the germline V gene as SGHAT and FQNNGV. Trimming removed 5 bases from V and 0 bases from J, leaving 17 bases between the germline ends. About this clone: The clone's antigen remains unknown. Base-call qualities are not available, and no considerably larger clone is one nucleotide away.

To prepare the library, the immunoSEQ multiplex PCR assay was applied. Sourced from immuneACCESS, this table was stored by TCRdb with only in-frame sequences that have V and J called. A share of the clones is absent; for the studies checked, an unresolved V gene accounts for under half, and the remainder has no known explanation. The sample data list 87,000 or so clones, and about 91% of these were observed just once. The ten largest clones take up 0.27% of the sample. The rearranged segments are TRBV11-2 and TRBJ1-3; tentative D gene TRBD1, with 6 bases matching. The TCR sequence derives from a human donor in good health. Sequencing used T cells isolated from PBMCs. The DNA reads as follows: TGTGCCAGCAGCCCATGGACAGCCTTTCTCTCTGGAAACACCATATATTTT. It codes for CASSPWTAFLSGNTIYF.